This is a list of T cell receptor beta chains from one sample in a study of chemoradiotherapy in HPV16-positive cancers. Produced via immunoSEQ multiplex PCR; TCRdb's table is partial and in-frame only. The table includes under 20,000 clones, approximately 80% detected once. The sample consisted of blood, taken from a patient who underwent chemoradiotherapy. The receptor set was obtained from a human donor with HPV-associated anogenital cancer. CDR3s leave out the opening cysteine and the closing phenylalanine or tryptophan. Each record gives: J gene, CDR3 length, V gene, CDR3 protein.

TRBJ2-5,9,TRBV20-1,SASAQETQY
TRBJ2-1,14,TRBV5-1,ASRDTPSGGYNEQF
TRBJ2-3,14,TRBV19,ASSIGRGRSTDTQY
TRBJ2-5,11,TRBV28,ASSPSSTGTQY
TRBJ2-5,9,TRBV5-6,ASSSEVTQY
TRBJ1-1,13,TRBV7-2,ASSSPDRGDTEAF
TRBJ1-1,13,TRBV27,ASSLSQGVNTEAF
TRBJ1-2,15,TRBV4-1,ASSQDRGTGGASGYT
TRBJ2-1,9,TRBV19,ASSIRDEQF
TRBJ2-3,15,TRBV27,ASSLRAFGGGTDTQY
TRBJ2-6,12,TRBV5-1,ASSLASGANVLT
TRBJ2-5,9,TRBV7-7,ASSSGETQY
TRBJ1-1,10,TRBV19,ATRPSNTEAF
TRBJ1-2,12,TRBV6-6,ASSYLTGNYGYT
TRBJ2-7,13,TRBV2,ASSEASGYGYEQY
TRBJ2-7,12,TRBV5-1,ASSSLDKSYEQY
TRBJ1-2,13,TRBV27,ASSYLGGPPYGYT
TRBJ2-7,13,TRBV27,ASSSRQGTLYEQY
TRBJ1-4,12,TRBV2,ASSRDSTNEKLF
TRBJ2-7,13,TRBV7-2,ASSLAGGTSTMQY
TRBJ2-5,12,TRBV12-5,ASGLAGEKETQY
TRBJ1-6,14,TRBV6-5,ASSSGDSSYNSPLH
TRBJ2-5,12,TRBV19,ASSGSGIQETQY
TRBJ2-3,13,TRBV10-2,ASSGMAVHTDTQY
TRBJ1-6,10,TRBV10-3,AISDRNSPLH
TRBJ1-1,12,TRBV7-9,ASSLGRGNTEAF
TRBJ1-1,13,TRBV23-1,ASSQSPAPNTEAF
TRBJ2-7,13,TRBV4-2,ASSLTDGTTYEQY
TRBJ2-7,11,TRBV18,ASSLHLGAEQY
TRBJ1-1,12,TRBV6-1,ASSLTGRNTEAF